This TCR beta chain emerged from a study of OX40 agonist ivuxolimab in advanced cancers. Study in general: Patients achieving partial responses numbered three: one hepatocellular carcinoma case and two cutaneous melanoma cases. General observations from the study: In CD8+ T cells, expanded clones were on average more numerous than in CD4+.

Sequencing was performed with immunoSEQ multiplex PCR; in TCRdb, only in-frame clones are kept and a portion is missing. The data hold about 74,000 clones, with 84% observed a single time. Points on this clone: Antigen specificity is unknown.

Deletions cut 7 bases from V and 2 bases from J, with 22 bases between. Germline V gene lookup returns CDR1 SGHTA and CDR2 FQGNSA. The CDR3 extends over 17 amino acids. Autoimmune disease history or systemic immunosuppression meant exclusion. This sequence was found in an adult with an advanced solid tumor such as melanoma, head and neck, liver or kidney cancer. The genes are TRBV7-2 and TRBJ2-3, with D uncertain. The specimen was CD4+ or CD8+ T cells sorted from blood, collected in a trial of the OX40 agonist ivuxolimab. The CDR3 loop is CASIPAPSARFTDTQYF. The CDR3 region has the DNA TGTGCCAGCATCCCCGCCCCGAGCGCGAGATTCACAGATACGCAGTATTTT.